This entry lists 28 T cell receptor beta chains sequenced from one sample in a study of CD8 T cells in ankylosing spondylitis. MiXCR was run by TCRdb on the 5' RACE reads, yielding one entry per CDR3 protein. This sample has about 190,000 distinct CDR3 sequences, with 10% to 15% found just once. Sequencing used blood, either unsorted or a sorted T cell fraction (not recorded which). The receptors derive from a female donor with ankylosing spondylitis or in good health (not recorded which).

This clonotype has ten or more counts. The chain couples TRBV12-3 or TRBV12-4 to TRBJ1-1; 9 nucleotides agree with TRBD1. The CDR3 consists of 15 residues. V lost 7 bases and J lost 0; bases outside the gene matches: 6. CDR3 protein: CASTGQGTMNTEAFF. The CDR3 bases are TGTGCCAGCACCGGACAGGGGACCATGAACACTGAAGCTTTCTTT.

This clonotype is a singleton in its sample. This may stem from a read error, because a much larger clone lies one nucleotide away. CDR3 sequence (DNA): TGTGCCAGTAGTATAGTCCCGCAGGGTGAGCAGTTCTTC. This sequence encodes CASSIVPQGEQFF. The V call is TRBV19, the J call TRBJ2-1; a possible D gene is TRBD1 (5 bases). Germline CDR1 LNHDA, CDR2 SQIVND (reference sequence). The germline V and J ends were trimmed by 1 base and 9 bases, with 10 bases remaining between them. The CDR3 runs to 13 residues. Complete variable domain (other parts from reference TRBV19 and TRBJ2-1): DGGITQSPKYLFRKEGQNVTLSCEQNLNHDAMYWYRQDPGQGLRLIYYSQIVNDFQKGDIAEGYSVSREKKESFPLTVTSAQKNPTAFYLCASSIVPQGEQFFGPGTRLTVL.

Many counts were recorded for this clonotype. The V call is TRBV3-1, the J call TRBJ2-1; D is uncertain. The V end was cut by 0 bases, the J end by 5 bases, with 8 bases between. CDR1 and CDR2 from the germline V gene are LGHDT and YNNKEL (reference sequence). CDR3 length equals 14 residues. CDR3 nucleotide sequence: TGTGCCAGCAGCCAAGAGGAACGGAACAATGAGCAGTTCTTC. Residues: CASSQEERNNEQFF.

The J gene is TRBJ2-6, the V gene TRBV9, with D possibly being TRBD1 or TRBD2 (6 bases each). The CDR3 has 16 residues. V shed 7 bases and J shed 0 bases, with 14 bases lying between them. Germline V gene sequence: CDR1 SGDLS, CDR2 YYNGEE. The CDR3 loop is CASGPGASSGANVLTF. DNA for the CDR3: TGTGCCAGCGGGCCGGGGGCGAGCTCTGGGGCCAACGTCCTGACTTTC.

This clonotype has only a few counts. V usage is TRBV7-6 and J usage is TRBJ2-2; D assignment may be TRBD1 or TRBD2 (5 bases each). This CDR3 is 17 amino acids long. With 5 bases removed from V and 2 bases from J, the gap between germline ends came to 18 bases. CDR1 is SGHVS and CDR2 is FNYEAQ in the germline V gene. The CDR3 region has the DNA TGTGCCAGCAGCCTAAAACCGGGACGGAGCAACACCGGGGAGCTGTTTTTT. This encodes CASSLKPGRSNTGELFF.

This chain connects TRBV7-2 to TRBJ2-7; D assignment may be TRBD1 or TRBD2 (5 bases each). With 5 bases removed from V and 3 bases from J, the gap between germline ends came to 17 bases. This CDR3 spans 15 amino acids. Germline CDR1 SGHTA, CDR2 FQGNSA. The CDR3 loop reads CASSVTLGRIYEQYF. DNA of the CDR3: TGTGCCAGCAGCGTAACACTGGGACGAATCTACGAGCAGTACTTC.

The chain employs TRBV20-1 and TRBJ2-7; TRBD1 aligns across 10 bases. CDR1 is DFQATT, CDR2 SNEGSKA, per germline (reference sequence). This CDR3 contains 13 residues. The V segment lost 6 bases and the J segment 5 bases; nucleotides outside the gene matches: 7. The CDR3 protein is CSARQGADHEQYF. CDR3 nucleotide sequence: TGCAGTGCAAGACAGGGGGCGGACCACGAGCAGTACTTC.

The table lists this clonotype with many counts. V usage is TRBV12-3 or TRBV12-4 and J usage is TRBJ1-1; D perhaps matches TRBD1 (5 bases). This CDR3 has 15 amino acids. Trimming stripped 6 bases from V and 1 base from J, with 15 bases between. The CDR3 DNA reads TGTGCCAGCAGCAGACAGCTAGGAGGGAACACTGAAGCTTTCTTT. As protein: CASSRQLGGNTEAFF.

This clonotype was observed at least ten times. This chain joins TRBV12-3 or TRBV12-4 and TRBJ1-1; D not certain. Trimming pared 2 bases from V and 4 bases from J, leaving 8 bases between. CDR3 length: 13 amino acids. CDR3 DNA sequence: TGTGCCAGCAGTTTAAGGGTGGGCACTGAAGCTTTCTTT. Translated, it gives CASSLRVGTEAFF.

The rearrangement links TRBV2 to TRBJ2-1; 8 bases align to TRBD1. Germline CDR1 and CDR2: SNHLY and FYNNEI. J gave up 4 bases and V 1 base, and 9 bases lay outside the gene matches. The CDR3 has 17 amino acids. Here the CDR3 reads CASSEGLGTGIYNEQFF. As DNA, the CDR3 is TGTGCCAGCAGTGAAGGGCTCGGGACAGGAATTTACAATGAGCAGTTCTTC. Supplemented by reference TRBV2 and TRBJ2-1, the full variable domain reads EPEVTQTPSHQVTQMGQEVILRCVPISNHLYFYWYRQILGQKVEFLVSFYNNEISEKSEIFDDQFSVERPDGSNFTLKIRSTKLEDSAMYFCASSEGLGTGIYNEQFFGPGTRLTVL.

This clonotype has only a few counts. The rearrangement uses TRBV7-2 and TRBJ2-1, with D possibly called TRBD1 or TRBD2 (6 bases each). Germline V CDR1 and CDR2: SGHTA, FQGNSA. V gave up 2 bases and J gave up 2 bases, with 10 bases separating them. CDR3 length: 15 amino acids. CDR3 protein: CASSLKGGPYNEQFF. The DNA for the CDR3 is TGTGCCAGCAGCTTAAAGGGGGGACCCTACAATGAGCAGTTCTTC.

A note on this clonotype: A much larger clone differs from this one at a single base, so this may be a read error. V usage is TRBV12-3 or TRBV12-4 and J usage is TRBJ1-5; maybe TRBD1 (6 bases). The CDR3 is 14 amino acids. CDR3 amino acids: CSSVLGTGFEAQHF. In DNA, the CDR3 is TGTTCCAGCGTCCTTGGTACAGGGTTTGAAGCCCAGCATTTT.

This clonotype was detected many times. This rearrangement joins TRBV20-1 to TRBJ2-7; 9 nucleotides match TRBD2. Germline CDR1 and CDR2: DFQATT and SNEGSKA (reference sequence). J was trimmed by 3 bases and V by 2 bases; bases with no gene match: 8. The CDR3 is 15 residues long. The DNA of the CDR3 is TGCAGTGCTAGAAAGTTGGCTAGCGGGATCTACGAGCAGTACTTC. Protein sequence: CSARKLASGIYEQYF.

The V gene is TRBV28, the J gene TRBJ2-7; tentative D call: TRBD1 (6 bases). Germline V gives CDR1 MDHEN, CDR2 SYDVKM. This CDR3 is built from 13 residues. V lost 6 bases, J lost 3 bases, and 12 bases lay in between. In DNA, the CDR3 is TGTGCCAGCAGGAATACAGGGTTCTACGAGCAGTACTTC. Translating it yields CASRNTGFYEQYF.

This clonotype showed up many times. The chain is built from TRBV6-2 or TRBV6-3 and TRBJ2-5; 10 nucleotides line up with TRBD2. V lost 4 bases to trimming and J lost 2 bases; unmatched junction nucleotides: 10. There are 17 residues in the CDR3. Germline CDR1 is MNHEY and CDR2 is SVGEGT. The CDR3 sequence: CASSFALAGEWQETQYF. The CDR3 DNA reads TGTGCCAGCAGTTTCGCGCTAGCGGGAGAGTGGCAAGAGACCCAGTACTTC.

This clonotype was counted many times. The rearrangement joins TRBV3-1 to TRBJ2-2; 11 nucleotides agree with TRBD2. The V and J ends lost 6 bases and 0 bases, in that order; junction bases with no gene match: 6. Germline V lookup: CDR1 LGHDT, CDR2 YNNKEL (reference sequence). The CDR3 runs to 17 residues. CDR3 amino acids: CASRRLAGSANTGELFF. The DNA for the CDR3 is TGTGCCAGCAGACGACTAGCGGGGTCCGCGAACACCGGGGAGCTGTTTTTT.

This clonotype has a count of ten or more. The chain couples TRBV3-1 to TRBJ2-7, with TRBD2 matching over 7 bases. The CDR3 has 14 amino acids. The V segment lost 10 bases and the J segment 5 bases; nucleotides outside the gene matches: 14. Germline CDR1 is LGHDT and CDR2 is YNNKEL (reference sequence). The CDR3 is CATEPSGTPDEQYF. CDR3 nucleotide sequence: TGTGCCACGGAACCCAGCGGGACTCCCGACGAGCAGTACTTC.

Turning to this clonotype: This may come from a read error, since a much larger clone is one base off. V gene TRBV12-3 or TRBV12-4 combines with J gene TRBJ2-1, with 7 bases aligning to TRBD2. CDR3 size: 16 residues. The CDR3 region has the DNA TGTGCCAGCAGTTTACAGGGCGGGAGCTCCTACAATGAGCAGCTCTTC. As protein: CASSLQGGSSYNEQLF.

DNA of the CDR3: TGTGCCTGGAGTCCAACCCTTAGTGGTGAGCAGTTCTTC. Translated, it gives CAWSPTLSGEQFF. J is TRBJ2-1 and V is TRBV30; D not resolved. V was shortened by 2 bases and J by 9 bases, with 14 bases between the two germline ends. This CDR3 is 13 amino acids long. Germline-derived CDR1 and CDR2 are GTSNPN and SVGIG (reference sequence).

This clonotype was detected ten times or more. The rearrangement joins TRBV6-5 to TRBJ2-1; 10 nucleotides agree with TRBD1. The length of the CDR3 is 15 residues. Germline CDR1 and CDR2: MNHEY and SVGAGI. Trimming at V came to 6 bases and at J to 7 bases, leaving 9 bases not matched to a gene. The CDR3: CASRAGTGVGNEQFF. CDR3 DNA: TGTGCCAGCAGGGCCGGGACAGGGGTTGGAAATGAGCAGTTCTTC.

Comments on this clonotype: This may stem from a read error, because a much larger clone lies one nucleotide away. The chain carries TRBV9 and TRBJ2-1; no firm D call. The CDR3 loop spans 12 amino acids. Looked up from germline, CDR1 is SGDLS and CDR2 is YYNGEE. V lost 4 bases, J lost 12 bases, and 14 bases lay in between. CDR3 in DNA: TGTGCCAGCAGCCCTGGACGTGATGGGCAGTTCTTC. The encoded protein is CASSPGRDGQFF. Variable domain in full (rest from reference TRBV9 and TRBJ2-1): DSGVTQTPKHLITATGQRVTLRCSPRSGDLSVYWYQQSLDQGLQFLIQYYNGEERAKGNILERFSAQQFPDLHSELNLSSLELGDSALYFCASSPGRDGQFFGPGTRLTVL.

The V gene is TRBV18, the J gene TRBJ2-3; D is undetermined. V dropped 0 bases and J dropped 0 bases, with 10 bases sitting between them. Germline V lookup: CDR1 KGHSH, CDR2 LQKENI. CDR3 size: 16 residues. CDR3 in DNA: TGTGCCAGCTCACCACCGCGGAAAACTAGCACAGATACGCAGTATTTT. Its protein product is CASSPPRKTSTDTQYF.

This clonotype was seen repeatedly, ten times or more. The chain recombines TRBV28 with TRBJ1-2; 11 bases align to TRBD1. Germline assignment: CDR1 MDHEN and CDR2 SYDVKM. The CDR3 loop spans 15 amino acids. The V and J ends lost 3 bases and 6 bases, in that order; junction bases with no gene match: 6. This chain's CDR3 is CASSLPRDRGNGYTF. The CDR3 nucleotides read TGTGCCAGCAGTTTGCCCCGGGACAGGGGGAATGGCTACACCTTC.

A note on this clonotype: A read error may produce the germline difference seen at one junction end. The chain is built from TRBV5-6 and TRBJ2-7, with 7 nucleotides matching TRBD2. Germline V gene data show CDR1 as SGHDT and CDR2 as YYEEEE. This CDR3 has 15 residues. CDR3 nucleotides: TGTGCCAGCACCCCTCTAGGAACGGGAGGAGACGAGCAGTCCTTC. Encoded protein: CASTPLGTGGDEQSF.

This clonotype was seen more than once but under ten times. The CDR3 coding sequence is TGTGCCACCAGCAGAGATCAGCCGGGCTCTGGAAACACCATATATTTT. It encodes CATSRDQPGSGNTIYF. The chain is built from TRBV15 and TRBJ1-3; D is uncertain. CDR1 and CDR2 (germline): LNHNV, YYDKDF (reference sequence). V was trimmed by 0 bases and J by 0 bases, leaving 9 bases between them. The CDR3 has 16 residues.

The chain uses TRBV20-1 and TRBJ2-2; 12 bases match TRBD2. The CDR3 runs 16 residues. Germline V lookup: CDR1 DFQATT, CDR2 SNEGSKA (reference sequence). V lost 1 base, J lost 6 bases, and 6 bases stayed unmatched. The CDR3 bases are TGCAGTGCTAGAGGACTAGCGGGAGTTTTCGCCGGGGAGCTGTTTTTT. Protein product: CSARGLAGVFAGELFF.

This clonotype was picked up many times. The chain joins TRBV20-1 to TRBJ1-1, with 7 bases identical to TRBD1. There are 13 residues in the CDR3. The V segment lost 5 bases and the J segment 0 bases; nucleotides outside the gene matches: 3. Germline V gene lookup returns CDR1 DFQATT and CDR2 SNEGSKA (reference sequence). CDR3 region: CSASTGLNTEAFF. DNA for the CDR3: TGCAGTGCTTCGACAGGGTTGAACACTGAAGCTTTCTTT.

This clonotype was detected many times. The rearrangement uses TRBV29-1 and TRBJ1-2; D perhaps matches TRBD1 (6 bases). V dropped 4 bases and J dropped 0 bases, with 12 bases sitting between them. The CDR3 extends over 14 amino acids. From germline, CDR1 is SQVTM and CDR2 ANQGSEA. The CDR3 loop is CSVVRAGANYGYTF. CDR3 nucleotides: TGCAGCGTTGTTAGGGCAGGGGCTAACTATGGCTACACCTTC. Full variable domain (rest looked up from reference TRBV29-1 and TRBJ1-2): SAVISQKPSRDICQRGTSLTIQCQVDSQVTMMFWYRQQPGQSLTLIATANQGSEATYESGFVIDKFPISRPNLTFSTLTVSNMSPEDSSIYLCSVVRAGANYGYTFGSGTRLTVV.